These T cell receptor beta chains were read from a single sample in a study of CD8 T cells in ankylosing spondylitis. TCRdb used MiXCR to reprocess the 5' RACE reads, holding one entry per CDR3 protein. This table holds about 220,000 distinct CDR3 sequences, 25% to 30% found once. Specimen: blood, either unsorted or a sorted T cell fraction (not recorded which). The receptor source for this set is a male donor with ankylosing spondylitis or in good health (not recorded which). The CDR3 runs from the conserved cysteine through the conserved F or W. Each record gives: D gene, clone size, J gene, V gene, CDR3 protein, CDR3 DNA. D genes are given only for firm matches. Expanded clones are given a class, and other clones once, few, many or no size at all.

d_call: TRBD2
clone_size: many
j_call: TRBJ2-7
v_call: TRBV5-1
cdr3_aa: CASSLVERTSYYEQYF
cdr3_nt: TGCGCCAGCAGCTTGGTCGAGAGGACTAGCTACTACGAGCAGTACTTC

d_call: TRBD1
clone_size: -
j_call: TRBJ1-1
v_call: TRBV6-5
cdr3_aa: CASSYTGTGRTEAFF
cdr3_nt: TGTGCCAGCAGCTACACCGGGACAGGGCGAACTGAAGCTTTCTTT

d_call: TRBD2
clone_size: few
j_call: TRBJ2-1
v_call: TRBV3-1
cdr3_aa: CASSPGLAGVEQFF
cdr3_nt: TGTGCCAGCAGCCCCGGACTAGCGGGAGTTGAGCAGTTCTTC

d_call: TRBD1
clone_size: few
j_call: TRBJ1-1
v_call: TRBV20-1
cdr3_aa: CSARQGGDDTEAFF
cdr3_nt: TGCAGTGCTAGGCAGGGGGGCGATGACACTGAAGCTTTCTTT

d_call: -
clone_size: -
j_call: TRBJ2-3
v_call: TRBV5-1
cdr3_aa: CASSMTTPSTDTQYF
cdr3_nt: TGCGCCAGCAGCATGACTACCCCTAGCACAGATACGCAGTATTTT

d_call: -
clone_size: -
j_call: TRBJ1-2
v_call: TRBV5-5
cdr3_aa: CASSEQPNYGYTF
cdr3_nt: TGTGCCAGCAGCGAACAGCCTAACTATGGCTACACCTTC

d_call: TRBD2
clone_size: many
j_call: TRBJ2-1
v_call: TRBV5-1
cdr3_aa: CASSTLAGGAYNEQFF
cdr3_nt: TGCGCCAGCAGCACCCTAGCGGGAGGAGCCTACAATGAGCAGTTCTTC

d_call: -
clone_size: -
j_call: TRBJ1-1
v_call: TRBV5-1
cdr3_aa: CASSPYGPGKNTEAFF
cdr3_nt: TGCGCCAGCAGCCCCTACGGACCGGGGAAGAACACTGAAGCTTTCTTT

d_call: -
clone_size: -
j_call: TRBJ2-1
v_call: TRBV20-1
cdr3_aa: CSAPRQTQWEQFF
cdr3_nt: TGCAGTGCCCCTAGGCAGACACAATGGGAGCAGTTCTTC

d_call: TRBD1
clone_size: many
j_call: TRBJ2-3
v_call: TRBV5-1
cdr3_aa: CASSRDRSSTDTQYF
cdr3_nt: TGCGCCAGCAGCCGGGACAGATCTAGCACAGATACGCAGTATTTT